Shown below are 10 T cell receptor beta chains from a single sample sequenced in a study of OX40 agonist ivuxolimab in advanced cancers. The protocol was immunoSEQ multiplex PCR, while the TCRdb copy is restricted to in-frame clones and leaves out a portion. The table lists 60,000 to 85,000 clones, roughly 80% of them singletons. This material consisted of CD4+ or CD8+ T cells sorted from blood, taken in a trial of the OX40 agonist ivuxolimab. The receptors come from an adult with an advanced solid tumor such as melanoma, head and neck, liver or kidney cancer.

The chain uses TRBV7-2 and TRBJ2-1; no clear D. V was shortened by 5 bases and J by 8 bases, with 7 bases between the two germline ends. The CDR3 length is 11 residues. CDR1 is SGHTA, CDR2 FQGNSA, per germline. The chain's CDR3 is CASSRLDEQFF. For the CDR3, the DNA is TGTGCCAGCAGCCGGTTAGATGAGCAGTTCTTC.

The gene calls are TRBV7-2 and TRBJ1-4, with D possibly matching TRBD1 (5 bases). Germline V gene lookup returns CDR1 SGHTA and CDR2 FQGNSA. CDR3 length: 13 residues. V lost 4 bases and J lost 15, with 18 bases in between. CDR3 in DNA: TGTGCCAGCAGCTCCTCTTTCGGGGGTGAAATGTTTTTT. It encodes CASSSSFGGEMFF.

In DNA form, the CDR3 reads TGTGCCTGGAGTCGGATTTTGGGCCCTGAAGCTTTCTTT. Translated: CAWSRILGPEAFF. This chain joins TRBV30 and TRBJ1-1; no clear D. Germline V gene sequence: CDR1 GTSNPN, CDR2 SVGIG (reference sequence). The CDR3 covers 13 residues. Trimming removed 2 bases at V and 6 bases at J, with 13 bases between.

CDR3 region: CSTYPGTAANYGYTF. CDR3 DNA sequence: TGCAGCACCTACCCCGGGACAGCAGCTAACTATGGCTACACCTTC. The chain links TRBV29-1 to TRBJ1-2, with 7 nucleotides matching TRBD1. The CDR3 has 15 amino acids. The germline gives CDR1 SQVTM, CDR2 ANQGSEA. J gave up 0 bases and V 8 bases, and 12 bases lay outside the gene matches. The variable domain in full, with the rest retrieved from reference TRBV29-1 and TRBJ1-2, is SAVISQKPSRDICQRGTSLTIQCQVDSQVTMMFWYRQQPGQSLTLIATANQGSEATYESGFVIDKFPISRPNLTFSTLTVSNMSPEDSSIYLCSTYPGTAANYGYTFGSGTRLTVV.

The chain uses TRBV6-1 and TRBJ1-5; D is uncertain. Looked up from germline, CDR1 is MNHNS and CDR2 is SASEGT. With 1 base removed from V and 1 base from J, the gap between germline ends came to 8 bases. This CDR3 has 15 amino acids. In DNA, the CDR3 is TGTGCCAGCAGTGAAGTGGCAGTAAGCAATCAGCCCCAGCATTTT. Translated: CASSEVAVSNQPQHF.

The rearrangement joins TRBV30 to TRBJ2-2; unclear D gene. Germline assignment: CDR1 GTSNPN and CDR2 SVGIG (reference sequence). The V end lost 0 bases, the J end lost 6 bases, and 8 bases lay between the germline ends. The CDR3 has 13 amino acids. CDR3 coding DNA: TGTGCCTGGAGTGTACGAAGAGCCGGGGAGCTGTTTTTT. Protein sequence: CAWSVRRAGELFF.

This clone was recorded only once. The CDR3 sequence is CASSARREGSGTGELFF. DNA for the CDR3: TGTGCCAGCAGCGCCCGGCGGGAGGGCTCGGGAACCGGGGAGCTGTTTTTT. This chain links TRBV9 with TRBJ2-2, with 9 bases aligning to TRBD2. Trimming cost V 3 bases and J 5 bases; bases outside gene matches: 11. The CDR3 length is 17 residues. CDR1 is SGDLS, CDR2 YYNGEE, per germline.

The gene calls are TRBV7-9 and TRBJ2-5; TRBD1 might be the D (6 bases). Germline lookup yields CDR1 SEHNR and CDR2 FQNEAQ (reference sequence). This CDR3 is 16 amino acids long. Deletions cut 1 base from V and 0 bases from J, with 12 bases between. For the CDR3, the DNA is TGTGCCAGCAGCTTAGTTCGGACAGCGAACCAAGAGACCCAGTACTTC. Protein: CASSLVRTANQETQYF.

Notes on this clone: This specimen includes other DNA sequences encoding the same CDR3. The genes are TRBV2 and TRBJ1-1, with 8 bases aligning to TRBD1. Germline lookup yields CDR1 SNHLY and CDR2 FYNNEI. Trimming removed 6 bases from V and 4 bases from J; junction bases left unmatched: 4. This CDR3 region has 13 residues. CDR3 amino acids: CASRDRVGTEAFF. In DNA form, the CDR3 reads TGTGCCAGCAGGGACAGGGTCGGCACTGAAGCTTTCTTT.

This chain connects TRBV9 to TRBJ1-4; D unresolved. The length of the CDR3 is 14 residues. V shed 5 bases and J shed 4 bases, with 12 bases lying between them. Germline V gives CDR1 SGDLS, CDR2 YYNGEE. The DNA for the CDR3 is TGTGCCAGCAGTAGGGTCGGGCTTAATGAAAAACTGTTTTTT. Amino acids: CASSRVGLNEKLFF.